This passage covers 26 T cell receptor beta chains from one sample sequenced in a study of T cell repertoires in cytomegalovirus infection. Each CDR3 protein is one row after TCRdb ran MiXCR on the reads. Of roughly 220,000 distinct CDR3 sequences detected, around 35% appear once; the ten largest clones hold 55% to 60%. The antigens of these receptors remain unknown. The source was CD8+ T cells from cultured PBMCs, collected from culture after CMV antigen stimulation. Every receptor here comes from a human donor in good health (CMV status not recorded). Some clones in this sample may be carry-over from other donors' samples.

CDR3 residues: CASSLWMDPERNNSPLHF. CDR3 nucleotides: TGTGCCAGCAGCTTGTGGATGGATCCGGAAAGGAATAATTCACCCCTCCACTTT. This sequence joins TRBV11-2 and TRBJ1-6; D call uncertain. V lost 3 bases to trimming and J lost 5 bases, with 20 bases between them. The CDR3 consists of 18 residues. Germline V gives CDR1 SGHAT, CDR2 FQNNGV.

This clonotype was counted a few times. DNA of the CDR3: TGTGCCAGCAGAAAAGGTCCGGGACAGCCATATGGCTACACCTTC. Amino acids: CASRKGPGQPYGYTF. The rearrangement links TRBV7-6 to TRBJ1-2; 7 nucleotides agree with TRBD1. V was clipped by 6 bases and J by 5 bases; unmatched bases: 12. Germline V gives CDR1 SGHVS, CDR2 FNYEAQ. This CDR3 has 15 amino acids.

V usage is TRBV6-5 and J usage is TRBJ1-5; unclear D gene. Trimming took off 2 bases at V and 2 bases at J, with 10 bases between the two ends. Per the germline V gene, CDR1 is MNHEY and CDR2 is SVGAGI. The CDR3 runs 15 residues. CDR3 nucleotide sequence: TGTGCCAGCAGTTACGCGGGATATGGCAATCAGCCCCAGCATTTT. Its protein is CASSYAGYGNQPQHF.

The CDR3 DNA reads TGTGCCAGCAGTGCCTTCAGGGTGAACACTGAAGCTTTCTTT. It encodes CASSAFRVNTEAFF. The rearrangement joins TRBV6-5 to TRBJ1-1, with D perhaps matching TRBD1 (5 bases). The V gene's germline CDR1 is MNHEY and CDR2 SVGAGI. The CDR3 is 14 residues long. Trimming pared 5 bases from V and 0 bases from J, leaving 10 bases between.

The chain employs TRBV6-5 and TRBJ2-1; maybe TRBD1 (6 bases). The CDR3 sequence is 14 residues long. V lost 8 bases to trimming and J lost 8 bases, with 19 bases between them. In germline, CDR1 is MNHEY, CDR2 SVGAGI. CDR3 nucleotide sequence: TGTGCCAGCGGGGCCAGGGGCTCTTGGTATGAGCAGTTCTTC. This gives the protein CASGARGSWYEQFF.

The CDR3 is CASSVAGLAGGSSYNEQFF. Here the CDR3 DNA reads TGTGCCAGCAGCGTAGCGGGACTAGCGGGAGGGTCCTCCTACAATGAGCAGTTCTTC. The chain employs TRBV9 and TRBJ2-1, with 16 bases that match TRBD2. V gave up 0 bases and J gave up 0 bases; unmatched junction bases: 3. CDR3 length equals 19 residues. CDR1 is SGDLS and CDR2 is YYNGEE in the germline V gene.

This clonotype was counted between two and nine times. CDR3 nucleotide sequence: TGCGCCAGCAGCCAGGCTACTAGCGGGAGCTCCTACAATGAGCAGTTCTTC. Protein: CASSQATSGSSYNEQFF. V usage is TRBV4-1 and J usage is TRBJ2-1, with TRBD2 matching over 11 bases. Germline values: CDR1 MGHRA, CDR2 YSYEKL. The ends lost 3 bases at V and 0 bases at J; junction bases unmatched: 4. CDR3 length: 17 amino acids.

The chain recombines TRBV19 with TRBJ2-1, with 7 bases that match TRBD1. The germline V gene encodes CDR1 LNHDA and CDR2 SQIVND (reference sequence). CDR3 length equals 17 residues. Trimming cost V 6 bases and J 2 bases; bases outside gene matches: 13. The CDR3: CASRELLQGPTYNEQFF. The DNA for the CDR3 is TGTGCCAGTAGGGAATTACTACAGGGGCCAACCTACAATGAGCAGTTCTTC. Complete variable domain (other parts from reference TRBV19 and TRBJ2-1): DGGITQSPKYLFRKEGQNVTLSCEQNLNHDAMYWYRQDPGQGLRLIYYSQIVNDFQKGDIAEGYSVSREKKESFPLTVTSAQKNPTAFYLCASRELLQGPTYNEQFFGPGTRLTVL.

This chain links TRBV29-1 with TRBJ2-7; no clear D gene. Between the trimmed V and J ends, which lost 7 bases and 0 bases, there was a span of 13 bases. CDR3 length equals 13 residues. In germline, CDR1 is SQVTM, CDR2 ANQGSEA. The CDR3 region has the DNA TGCAGCGCCACCTCGACTGTCTCCTACGAGCAGTACTTC. Translating it yields CSATSTVSYEQYF.

This clonotype has more than one count but fewer than ten. The rearrangement links TRBV11-2 to TRBJ2-3; possible D gene TRBD2, 6 bases. V lost 4 bases and J 3 bases, leaving 17 bases between the germline ends. This CDR3 spans 16 amino acids. Per the germline V gene, CDR1 is SGHAT and CDR2 is FQNNGV. The CDR3 here is CASSSLPGGRTDTQYF. The CDR3 DNA reads as TGTGCCAGCAGCTCCCTTCCAGGAGGGCGGACAGATACGCAGTATTTT.

V usage is TRBV27 and J usage is TRBJ1-2, with TRBD1 matching 7 bases. This CDR3 has 15 residues. With 6 bases clipped from V and 3 bases from J, the junction kept 10 bases outside the gene matches. Germline-derived CDR1 and CDR2 are MNHEY and SMNVEV (reference sequence). CDR3 region: CASSPRQGQDYGYTF. The DNA for the CDR3 is TGTGCCAGCAGCCCAAGACAGGGTCAGGACTATGGCTACACCTTC.

The chain recombines TRBV7-3 with TRBJ2-2; the match to TRBD2 covers 11 bases. The V and J ends lost 5 bases and 2 bases, in that order; junction bases with no gene match: 7. This CDR3 region has 17 residues. The V gene's germline CDR1 is SGHTA and CDR2 FQGTGA. The DNA of the CDR3 is TGTGCCAGCAGCCCTACCGGGACTAGCGGTAACACCGGGGAGCTGTTTTTT. The encoded protein is CASSPTGTSGNTGELFF.

The V and J genes are TRBV7-8 and TRBJ2-2; no clear D. Per the germline V gene, CDR1 is SGHVS and CDR2 is FQNEAQ. The V end was cut by 0 bases, the J end by 1 base, with 12 bases between. The CDR3 loop spans 17 amino acids. In DNA, the CDR3 is TGTGCCAGCAGCTTAGCGAGATGGACCGTGAACACCGGGGAGCTGTTTTTT. Amino acid sequence: CASSLARWTVNTGELFF.

Here the CDR3 reads CASRTGRTNNEQFF. The CDR3 bases are TGTGCCAGCAGGACGGGGAGAACGAACAATGAGCAGTTCTTC. The chain is built from TRBV6-1 and TRBJ2-1, with a weak D call TRBD2 (5 bases). The CDR3 runs 14 residues. V was shortened by 6 bases and J by 5 bases, with 14 bases between the two germline ends. Germline assignment: CDR1 MNHNS and CDR2 SASEGT.

This clonotype has more than one count but fewer than ten. The chain is built from TRBV20-1 and TRBJ2-5; the D gene is possibly TRBD1 (7 bases). This CDR3 is built from 16 residues. Germline V CDR1 and CDR2: DFQATT, SNEGSKA (reference sequence). The V end was cut by 0 bases, the J end by 5 bases, with 19 bases between. The chain's CDR3 is CSARDPFKGAGETQYF. CDR3 in DNA: TGCAGTGCTAGAGACCCCTTTAAGGGGGCGGGGGAGACCCAGTACTTC.

J is TRBJ2-1 and V is TRBV4-1, with TRBD1 as a possible D gene (5 bases). This CDR3 region has 17 residues. Germline CDR1 is MGHRA and CDR2 is YSYEKL. The V and J ends lost 0 bases and 5 bases respectively, with 17 bases between them. The CDR3 DNA sequence: TGCGCCAGCAGCCAAGATCTGCTTCAGGGTTGGAACAATGAGCAGTTCTTC. This codes for CASSQDLLQGWNNEQFF.

A few counts support this clonotype. The J gene is TRBJ1-1, the V gene TRBV7-9; 8 nucleotides align to TRBD1. The CDR3 runs to 14 residues. Germline V gene sequence: CDR1 SEHNR, CDR2 FQNEAQ (reference sequence). The V segment lost 3 bases and the J segment 6 bases; nucleotides outside the gene matches: 6. The CDR3 DNA is TGTGCCAGCAGCTTGGACAGGGAGATCCCTGAAGCTTTCTTT. This gives the protein CASSLDREIPEAFF.

This clonotype was seen at least ten times. The rearrangement uses TRBV7-6 and TRBJ1-1, with D tentatively TRBD1 (6 bases). The V gene's germline CDR1 is SGHVS and CDR2 FNYEAQ. Deletions cut 5 bases from V and 5 bases from J, with 12 bases between. There are 13 residues in the CDR3. In nucleotides, the CDR3 is TGTGCCAGCAGCCTCAGGGGAAGGACTGAAGCTTTCTTT. Translating gives CASSLRGRTEAFF.

The chain links TRBV7-9 to TRBJ2-1; 11 positions match TRBD1. Trimming at V came to 5 bases and at J to 7 bases, leaving 4 bases not matched to a gene. The CDR3 covers 14 residues. Germline assignment: CDR1 SEHNR and CDR2 FQNEAQ (reference sequence). The DNA of the CDR3 is TGTGCCAGCAGCCCCCGGGACAGGGGGAATGAGCAGTTCTTC. Encoded protein: CASSPRDRGNEQFF.

The chain is built from TRBV7-2 and TRBJ1-2; 7 bases line up with TRBD1. Germline V gene lookup returns CDR1 SGHTA and CDR2 FQGNSA. The CDR3 length is 13 residues. Trimming at V came to 5 bases and at J to 4 bases, leaving 4 bases not matched to a gene. The CDR3 here is CASSQGQLYGYTF. The CDR3 DNA sequence: TGTGCCAGCAGCCAGGGACAGCTCTATGGCTACACCTTC.

V gene TRBV28 combines with J gene TRBJ2-2; 7 bases are a match to TRBD2. CDR3 size: 17 residues. V lost 4 bases to trimming and J lost 0 bases; unmatched junction nucleotides: 8. CDR1 MDHEN and CDR2 SYDVKM come from the germline V gene. CDR3 DNA: TGTGCCAGCAGTTATTATCGGGGGGAAGCGAACACCGGGGAGCTGTTTTTT. Amino acids: CASSYYRGEANTGELFF.

In its sample, this clonotype was seen many times. CDR3 amino acids: CAIRDRQGGPVDEQYF. Here the CDR3 DNA reads TGTGCCATCAGGGATAGACAGGGTGGTCCGGTAGACGAGCAGTACTTC. The chain has TRBV10-3 and TRBJ2-7; 7 nucleotides agree with TRBD1. The J segment lost 5 bases and the V segment lost 6 bases, leaving 16 bases of the junction unmatched. Germline V gives CDR1 ENHRY, CDR2 SYGVKD. The CDR3 contains 16 residues.

This clonotype was seen a handful of times. This chain uses TRBV27 with TRBJ1-5, with D unresolved. Germline loops: CDR1 MNHEY, CDR2 SMNVEV (reference sequence). Trimming left V 5 bases short and J 3 bases short, with 8 bases between. The CDR3 sequence is 13 residues long. This CDR3 is CASSTAHNQPQHF. Here the CDR3 DNA reads TGTGCCAGCAGTACAGCTCACAATCAGCCCCAGCATTTT.

This sequence joins TRBV7-6 and TRBJ1-4; tentatively, D is TRBD1 (5 bases). The V end was cut by 5 bases, the J end by 8 bases, with 15 bases between. In germline, CDR1 is SGHVS, CDR2 FNYEAQ. This CDR3 is 14 amino acids long. CDR3: CASSPTGEREKLFF. CDR3 nucleotides: TGTGCCAGCAGCCCCACGGGGGAACGAGAAAAACTGTTTTTT.

This clonotype was seen at least ten times. The chain uses TRBV7-2 and TRBJ2-3; perhaps TRBD2 as D (6 bases). CDR1 and CDR2 (germline): SGHTA, FQGNSA. This CDR3 region has 15 residues. Trimming stripped 8 bases from V and 2 bases from J, with 17 bases between. DNA of the CDR3: TGTGCCAGCCGCCTCGCCGGGGGTACCACAGATACGCAGTATTTT. Translated: CASRLAGGTTDTQYF.

This chain joins TRBV7-9 and TRBJ2-1; the D gene is possibly TRBD2 (6 bases). There are 15 residues in the CDR3. Germline assignment: CDR1 SEHNR and CDR2 FQNEAQ (reference sequence). Trimming pared 5 bases from V and 4 bases from J, leaving 15 bases between. Written as DNA, the CDR3 is TGTGCCAGCAGCCTCGGGGTAGCGGAATACAATGAGCAGTTCTTC. Translating gives CASSLGVAEYNEQFF.